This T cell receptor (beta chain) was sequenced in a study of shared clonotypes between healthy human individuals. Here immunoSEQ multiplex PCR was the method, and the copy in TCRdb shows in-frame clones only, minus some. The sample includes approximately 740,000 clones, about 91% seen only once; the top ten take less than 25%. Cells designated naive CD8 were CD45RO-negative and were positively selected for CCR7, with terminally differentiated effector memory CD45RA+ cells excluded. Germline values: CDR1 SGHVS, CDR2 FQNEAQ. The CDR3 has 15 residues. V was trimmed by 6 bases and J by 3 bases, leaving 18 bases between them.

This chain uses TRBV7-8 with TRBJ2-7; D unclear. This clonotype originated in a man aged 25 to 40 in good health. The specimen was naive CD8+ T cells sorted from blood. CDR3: CASSFASGSLYEQYF. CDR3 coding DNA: TGTGCCAGCAGTTTTGCTTCAGGCAGCCTCTACGAGCAGTACTTC.